This T cell receptor (beta chain) was recovered during a study of T cell responses to AZD1222 COVID-19 vaccine. Study-level points and caveats: Of spike-specific TCRs, nearly half reportedly target regions left unmutated in variants. Donors, mostly white British, included more females; clonal diversity was possibly underestimated.

To note about this clone: The antigen is not known.

Sequenced by immunoSEQ multiplex PCR; TCRdb stores in-frame clones only, minus some. The sample includes around 91,000 clones, roughly 90% seen only once; the top ten take approximately 21%. This clonotype was obtained from an adult in good health. This specimen consisted of peripheral blood, obtained on day 0 of AZD1222 vaccination.

CDR3 protein: CANTQGSERSTDTQYF. The DNA for the CDR3 is TGTGCCAATACCCAGGGGAGCGAGCGGAGCACAGATACGCAGTATTTT. V usage is TRBV7-4 and J usage is TRBJ2-3; weak D call: TRBD1 (6 bases). The length of the CDR3 is 16 residues. The germline V and J ends were trimmed by 10 bases and 0 bases, with 20 bases remaining between them. The germline gives CDR1 SGHVT, CDR2 SQSDAQ. The variable domain in full, completed from reference TRBV7-4 and TRBJ2-3, reads GAGVSQSPRYKVAKRGRDVALRCDSISGHVTLYWYRQTLGQGSEVLTYSQSDAQRDKSGRPSGRFSAERPERSVSTLKIQRTEQGDSAVYLCANTQGSERSTDTQYFGPGTRLTVL.